One and the same sample provided the 16 T cell receptor beta chains below, sequenced in a study of cytomegalovirus exposure and HLA in healthy donors. PCR amplification relied on 60 Vbeta primers (plus 13 Jbeta primers). Here immunoSEQ multiplex PCR was the method, and the copy in TCRdb shows in-frame clones only, minus some. The table shows 110,000 to 150,000 clones, with 70% to 85% occurring only once. Sequencing used PBMCs. The source is a woman in her fifties or sixties in good health and CMV-seropositive.

This clone has only a few counts. The V and J genes are TRBV28 and TRBJ1-4, with D perhaps matching TRBD1 (5 bases). Germline V gives CDR1 MDHEN, CDR2 SYDVKM. Trimming left V 4 bases short and J 8 bases short, with 11 bases between. The CDR3 extends over 13 amino acids. CDR3 loop: CASSSRGEEKLFF. The CDR3 region has the DNA TGTGCCAGCAGTTCTCGGGGGGAAGAAAAACTGTTTTTT.

The genes are TRBV30 and TRBJ1-1, with unresolved D. V gave up 2 bases and J gave up 3 bases, with 4 bases separating them. This CDR3 comprises 11 residues. Germline V CDR1 and CDR2: GTSNPN, SVGIG (reference sequence). The CDR3 DNA sequence: TGTGCCTGGAGTTTCGACACTGAAGCTTTCTTT. Translating gives CAWSFDTEAFF. The entire variable domain, with the rest obtained from reference TRBV30 and TRBJ1-1, is as follows: SQTIHQWPATLVQPVGSPLSLECTVEGTSNPNLYWYRQAAGRGLQLLFYSVGIGQISSEVPQNLSASRPQDRQFILSSKKLLLSDSGFYLCAWSFDTEAFFGQGTRLTVV.

This chain links TRBV5-1 with TRBJ2-1; 8 bases are a match to TRBD1. The CDR3 is made up of 14 amino acids. Germline assignment: CDR1 SGHRS and CDR2 YFSETQ. J lost 10 bases, V lost 4 bases, and 10 bases had no gene match. This CDR3 reads CASSVGQGPREQFF. As DNA, the CDR3 is TGCGCCAGCAGCGTCGGACAGGGCCCCCGAGAGCAGTTCTTC.

In its sample, this clone was seen once. The rearrangement uses TRBV4-2 and TRBJ2-4; the match to TRBD2 covers 7 bases. Germline V gives CDR1 LGHNA, CDR2 YNFKEQ. Trimming removed 1 base from V and 9 bases from J; junction bases left unmatched: 12. The CDR3 is 16 amino acids. CDR3 sequence reads: CASSQGGEGGVRIQYF. CDR3 coding DNA: TGTGCCAGCAGCCAAGGAGGGGAGGGCGGTGTACGCATTCAGTACTTC.

The chain employs TRBV11-2 and TRBJ1-1; TRBD1 agrees at 9 bases. After removal of 4 bases from V and 3 bases from J, the junction contained 6 bases not matched to a gene. CDR1 and CDR2 (germline): SGHAT, FQNNGV. The CDR3 contains 15 residues. Here the CDR3 DNA reads TGTGCCAGCAGCTCAATGGGACAGGGATACACTGAAGCTTTCTTT. Translating gives CASSSMGQGYTEAFF.

The chain uses TRBV7-6 and TRBJ2-1; 13 bases fit TRBD2. Looked up from germline, CDR1 is SGHVS and CDR2 is FNYEAQ. CDR3 size: 15 residues. V lost 1 base, J lost 9 bases, and 3 bases stayed unmatched. This CDR3 is CASSLVTSGRGEQFF. Written as DNA, the CDR3 is TGTGCCAGCAGCTTAGTTACTAGCGGGAGGGGTGAGCAGTTCTTC.

The sample holds a few counts of this clone. V is TRBV21-1 and J is TRBJ1-1; no check of the table's D call, TRBD1, against the DNA was made. TRBV21-1 is a documented pseudogene. CDR3 length: 15 amino acids. The CDR3 DNA is TGTGCCAGCAGCAAGATTACAGGGTCGAACACTGAAGCTTTCTTT. Protein sequence: CASSKITGSNTEAFF.

This clone was counted a few times. The gene calls are TRBV15 and TRBJ1-1, with D possibly matching TRBD1 (5 bases). The CDR3 is 13 residues long. Germline-derived CDR1 and CDR2 are LNHNV and YYDKDF (reference sequence). V dropped 5 bases and J dropped 7 bases, with 14 bases sitting between them. CDR3 region: CATSLRRVDEAFF. CDR3 coding DNA: TGTGCCACCAGCCTCCGCAGGGTAGATGAAGCTTTCTTT.

CDR3 sequence reads: CASSYPWGTSGSEQFF. For the CDR3, the DNA is TGTGCCAGCAGTTACCCCTGGGGGACTAGCGGGAGTGAGCAGTTCTTC. The genes are TRBV6-6 and TRBJ2-1, with 14 bases lining up with TRBD2. CDR3 length equals 16 residues. CDR1 is MNHNY and CDR2 is SVGAGI in the germline V gene (reference sequence). The J segment lost 9 bases and the V segment lost 2 bases, leaving 6 bases of the junction unmatched.

The chain joins TRBV13 to TRBJ2-3; D uncertain. Between the trimmed V and J ends, which lost 1 base and 6 bases, there was a span of 8 bases. CDR3 length: 13 amino acids. The germline CDR1 and CDR2 sequences are PRHDT and FYEKMQ (reference sequence). As DNA, the CDR3 is TGTGCCAGCAGCTTAGAGAGGATGGATACGCAGTATTTT. Translated: CASSLERMDTQYF. Based on the CDR3 plus reference TRBV13 and TRBJ2-3, the full variable domain is AAGVIQSPRHLIKEKRETATLKCYPIPRHDTVYWYQQGPGQDPQFLISFYEKMQSDKGSIPDRFSAQQFSDYHSELNMSSLELGDSALYFCASSLERMDTQYFGPGTRLTVL.

The V and J genes are TRBV15 and TRBJ2-3; D is possibly TRBD2 (5 bases). V lost 2 bases and J 4 bases, leaving 13 bases between the germline ends. Germline lookup yields CDR1 LNHNV and CDR2 YYDKDF (reference sequence). This CDR3 comprises 15 residues. In DNA form, the CDR3 reads TGTGCCACCAGCAGATCGAGCGGTGGCGCAGATACGCAGTATTTT. Encoded protein: CATSRSSGGADTQYF.

V is TRBV5-1 and J is TRBJ2-3, with 9 bases that match TRBD1. J lost 5 bases, V lost 4 bases, and 8 bases had no gene match. Germline V gene data show CDR1 as SGHRS and CDR2 as YFSETQ. This CDR3 contains 15 residues. CDR3 DNA: TGCGCCAGCAGCCCGGGACAGGGCTTTGGAGATACGCAGTATTTT. It is translated as CASSPGQGFGDTQYF. The full variable domain, rest sourced from reference TRBV5-1 and TRBJ2-3, is KAGVTQTPRYLIKTRGQQVTLSCSPISGHRSVSWYQQTPGQGLQFLFEYFSETQRNKGNFPGRFSGRQFSNSRSEMNVSTLELGDSALYLCASSPGQGFGDTQYFGPGTRLTVL.

The chain carries TRBV2 and TRBJ2-7, with TRBD2 identical over 7 bases. The V gene's germline CDR1 is SNHLY and CDR2 FYNNEI. The CDR3 is 14 amino acids. The junction had 6 bases not matched to a gene; V was cut back by 3 bases and J by 4 bases. CDR3: CASSDGGGRYEQYF. For the CDR3, the DNA is TGTGCCAGCAGTGATGGGGGAGGGAGGTACGAGCAGTACTTC. Variable domain in full (rest from reference TRBV2 and TRBJ2-7): EPEVTQTPSHQVTQMGQEVILRCVPISNHLYFYWYRQILGQKVEFLVSFYNNEISEKSEIFDDQFSVERPDGSNFTLKIRSTKLEDSAMYFCASSDGGGRYEQYFGPGTRLTVT.

The chain's CDR3 is CATSRDLGAADQPQHF. CDR3 coding DNA: TGTGCCACCAGCAGAGATCTGGGGGCGGCCGATCAGCCCCAGCATTTT. V gene TRBV15 combines with J gene TRBJ1-5; D may be TRBD1 (6 bases). The CDR3 totals 16 residues. Trimming left V 0 bases short and J 5 bases short, with 14 bases between. The germline V gene has CDR1 LNHNV and CDR2 YYDKDF (reference sequence).

The chain is built from TRBV7-2 and TRBJ2-1, with 10 nucleotides matching TRBD2. Trimming at V came to 2 bases and at J to 9 bases, leaving 4 bases not matched to a gene. Germline V gives CDR1 SGHTA, CDR2 FQGNSA. The CDR3 covers 14 residues. In DNA form, the CDR3 reads TGTGCCAGCAGCTTATCTAGCGGGAGCCCTGAGCAGTTCTTC. Amino acid sequence: CASSLSSGSPEQFF.

This clone was recorded a few times. The V call is TRBV5-6, the J call TRBJ1-1; the D is unclear. This CDR3 is 16 amino acids long. The V and J ends lost 4 bases and 1 base respectively, with 17 bases between them. The germline gives CDR1 SGHDT, CDR2 YYEEEE. The CDR3 loop reads CASSPAFGRRNTEAFF. The CDR3 bases are TGTGCCAGCAGCCCGGCCTTTGGGCGACGGAACACTGAAGCTTTCTTT.